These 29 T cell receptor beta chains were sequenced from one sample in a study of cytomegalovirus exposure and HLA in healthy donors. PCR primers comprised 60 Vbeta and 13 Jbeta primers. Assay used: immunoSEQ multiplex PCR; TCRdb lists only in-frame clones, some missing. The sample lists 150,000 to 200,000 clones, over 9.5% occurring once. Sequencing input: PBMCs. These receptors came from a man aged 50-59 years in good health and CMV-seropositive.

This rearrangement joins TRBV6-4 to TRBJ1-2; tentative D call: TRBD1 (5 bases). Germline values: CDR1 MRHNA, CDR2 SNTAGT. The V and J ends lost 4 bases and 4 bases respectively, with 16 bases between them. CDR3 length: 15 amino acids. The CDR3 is CASSARAGQVYGYTF. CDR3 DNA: TGTGCCAGCAGTGCCCGCGCTGGACAAGTCTATGGCTACACCTTC.

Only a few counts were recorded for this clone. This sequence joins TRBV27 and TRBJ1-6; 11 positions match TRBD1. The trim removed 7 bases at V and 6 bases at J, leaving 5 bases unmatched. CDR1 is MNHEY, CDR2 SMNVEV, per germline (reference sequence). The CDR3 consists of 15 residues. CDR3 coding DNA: TGTGCCAGCAAATTAGGGACAGGGGGTAATTCACCCCTCCACTTT. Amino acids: CASKLGTGGNSPLHF.

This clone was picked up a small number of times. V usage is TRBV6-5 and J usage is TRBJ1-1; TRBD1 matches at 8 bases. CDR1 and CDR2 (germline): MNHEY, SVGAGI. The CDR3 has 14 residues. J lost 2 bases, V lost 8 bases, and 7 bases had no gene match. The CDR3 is CASRKTGVNTEAFF. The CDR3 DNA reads TGTGCCAGCCGGAAGACAGGGGTCAACACTGAAGCTTTCTTT.

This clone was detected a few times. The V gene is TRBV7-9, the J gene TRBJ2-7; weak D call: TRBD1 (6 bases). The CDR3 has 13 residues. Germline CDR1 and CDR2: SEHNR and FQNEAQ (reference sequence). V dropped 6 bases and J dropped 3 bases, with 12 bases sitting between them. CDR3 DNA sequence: TGTGCCAGCAGTCCGGGACAATACTACGAGCAGTACTTC. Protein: CASSPGQYYEQYF.

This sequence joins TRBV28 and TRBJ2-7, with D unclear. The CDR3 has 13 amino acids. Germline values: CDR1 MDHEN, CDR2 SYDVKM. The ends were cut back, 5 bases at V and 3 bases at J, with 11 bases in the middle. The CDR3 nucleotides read TGTGCCAGCAGTCCTATCGACATCTACGAGCAGTACGTC. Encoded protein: CASSPIDIYEQYV.

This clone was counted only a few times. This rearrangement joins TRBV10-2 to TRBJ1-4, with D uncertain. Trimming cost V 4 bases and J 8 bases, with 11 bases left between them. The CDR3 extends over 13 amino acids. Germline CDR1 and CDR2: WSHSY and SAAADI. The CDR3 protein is CASSVTAGEKLFF. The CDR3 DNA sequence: TGCGCCAGCAGTGTAACGGCGGGAGAAAAACTGTTTTTT.

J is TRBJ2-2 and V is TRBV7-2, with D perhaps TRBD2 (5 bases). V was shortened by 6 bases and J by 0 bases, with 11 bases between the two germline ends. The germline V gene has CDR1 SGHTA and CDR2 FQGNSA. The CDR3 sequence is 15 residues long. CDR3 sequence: CASREGSANTGELFF. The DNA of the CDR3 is TGTGCCAGCAGAGAAGGTAGCGCGAACACCGGGGAGCTGTTTTTT.

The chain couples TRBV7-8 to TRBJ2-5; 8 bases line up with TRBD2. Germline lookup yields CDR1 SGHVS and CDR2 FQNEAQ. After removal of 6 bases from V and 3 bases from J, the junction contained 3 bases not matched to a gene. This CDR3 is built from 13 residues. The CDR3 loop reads CASRRRGEETQYF. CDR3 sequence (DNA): TGTGCCAGCAGGCGGCGGGGGGAAGAGACCCAGTACTTC.

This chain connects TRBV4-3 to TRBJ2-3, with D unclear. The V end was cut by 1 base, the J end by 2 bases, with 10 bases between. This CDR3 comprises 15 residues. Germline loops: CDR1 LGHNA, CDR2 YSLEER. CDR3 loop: CASSQGGSATDTQYF. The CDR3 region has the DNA TGCGCCAGCAGCCAAGGAGGTTCCGCCACAGATACGCAGTATTTT.

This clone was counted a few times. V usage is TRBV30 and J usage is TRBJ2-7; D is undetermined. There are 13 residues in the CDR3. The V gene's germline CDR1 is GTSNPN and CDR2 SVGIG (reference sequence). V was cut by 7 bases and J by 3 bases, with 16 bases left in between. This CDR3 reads CASPAKGDYEQYV. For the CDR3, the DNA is TGTGCCTCTCCGGCAAAGGGTGACTACGAGCAGTACGTC.

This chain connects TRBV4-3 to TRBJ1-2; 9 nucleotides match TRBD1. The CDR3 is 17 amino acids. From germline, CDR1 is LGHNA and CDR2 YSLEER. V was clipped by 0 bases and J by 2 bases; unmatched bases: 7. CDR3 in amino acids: CASSQEGWDRANYGYTF. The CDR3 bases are TGCGCCAGCAGCCAAGAGGGGTGGGACAGGGCGAACTATGGCTACACCTTC.

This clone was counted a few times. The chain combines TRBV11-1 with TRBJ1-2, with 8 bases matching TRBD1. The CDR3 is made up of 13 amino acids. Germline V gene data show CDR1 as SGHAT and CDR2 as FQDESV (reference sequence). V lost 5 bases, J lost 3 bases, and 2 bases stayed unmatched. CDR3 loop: CASSPDRDYGYTF. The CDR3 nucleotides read TGTGCCAGCAGCCCGGACAGGGACTATGGCTACACCTTC.

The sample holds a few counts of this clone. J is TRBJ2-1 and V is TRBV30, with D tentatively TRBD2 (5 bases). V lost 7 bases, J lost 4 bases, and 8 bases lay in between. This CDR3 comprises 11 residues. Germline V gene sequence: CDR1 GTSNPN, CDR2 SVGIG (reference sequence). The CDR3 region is CALREYNEQFF. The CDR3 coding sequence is TGTGCCTTGAGGGAGTACAATGAGCAGTTCTTC.

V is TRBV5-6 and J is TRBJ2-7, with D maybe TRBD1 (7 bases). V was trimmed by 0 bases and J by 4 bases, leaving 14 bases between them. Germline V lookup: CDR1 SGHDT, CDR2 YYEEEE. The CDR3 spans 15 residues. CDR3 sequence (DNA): TGTGCCAGCAGCTTGGTAGGGGGCGGGATATACGAGCAGTACTTC. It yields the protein CASSLVGGGIYEQYF.

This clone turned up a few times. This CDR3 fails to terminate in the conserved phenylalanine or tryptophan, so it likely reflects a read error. The CDR3 reads CASSLSGGFRSPLHV. The CDR3 DNA sequence: TGTGCCAGCAGCTTATCAGGAGGGTTCAGATCACCCCTCCACGTT. This rearrangement joins TRBV7-9 to TRBJ1-6; D unresolved. CDR1 and CDR2 (germline): SEHNR, FQNEAQ (reference sequence). Trimming took 2 bases from V and 10 from J, leaving 15 bases between them. The CDR3 sequence is 15 residues long.

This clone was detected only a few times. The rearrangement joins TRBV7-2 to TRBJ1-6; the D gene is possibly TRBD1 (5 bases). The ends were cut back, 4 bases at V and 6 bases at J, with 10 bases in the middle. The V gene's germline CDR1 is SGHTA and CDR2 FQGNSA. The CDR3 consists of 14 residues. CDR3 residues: CASSSTATNSPLHF. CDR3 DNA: TGTGCCAGCAGCTCGACAGCAACTAATTCACCCCTCCACTTT.

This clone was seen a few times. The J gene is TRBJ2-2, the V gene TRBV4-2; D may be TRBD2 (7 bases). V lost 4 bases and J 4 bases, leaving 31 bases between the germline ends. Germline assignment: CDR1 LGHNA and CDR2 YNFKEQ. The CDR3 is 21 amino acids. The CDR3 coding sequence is TGTGCCAGCAGCCCAAGGGGGACGACCGGGACTAACCCATTGAGCACCGGGGAGCTGTTTTTT. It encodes CASSPRGTTGTNPLSTGELFF.

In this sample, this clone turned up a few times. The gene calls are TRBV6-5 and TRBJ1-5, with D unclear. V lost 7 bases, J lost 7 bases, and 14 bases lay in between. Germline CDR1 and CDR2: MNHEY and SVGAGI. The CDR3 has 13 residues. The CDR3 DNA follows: TGTGCCAGCACGACGGGGATTGACCAGCCCCAGCATTTT. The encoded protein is CASTTGIDQPQHF.

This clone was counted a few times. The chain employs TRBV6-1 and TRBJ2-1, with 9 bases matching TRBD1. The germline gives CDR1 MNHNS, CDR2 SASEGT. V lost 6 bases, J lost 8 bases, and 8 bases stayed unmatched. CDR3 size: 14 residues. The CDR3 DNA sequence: TGTGCCAGCAGGACACAGGGGGCGCGGTATGAGCAGTTCTTC. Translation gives CASRTQGARYEQFF.

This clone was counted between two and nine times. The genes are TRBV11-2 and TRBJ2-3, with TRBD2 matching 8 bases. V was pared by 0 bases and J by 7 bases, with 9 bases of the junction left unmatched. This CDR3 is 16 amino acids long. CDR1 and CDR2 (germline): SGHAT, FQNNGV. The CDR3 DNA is TGTGCCAGCAGCTTAGATATCAGCGGGGGATTTTATACGCAGTATTTT. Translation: CASSLDISGGFYTQYF.

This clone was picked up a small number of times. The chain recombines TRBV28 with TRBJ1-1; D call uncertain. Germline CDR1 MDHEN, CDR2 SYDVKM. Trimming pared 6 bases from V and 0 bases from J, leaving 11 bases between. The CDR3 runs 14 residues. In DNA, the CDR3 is TGTGCCAGCAGATTCGGAGGGTTGAACACTGAAGCTTTCTTT. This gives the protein CASRFGGLNTEAFF. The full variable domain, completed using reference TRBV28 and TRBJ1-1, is DVKVTQSSRYLVKRTGEKVFLECVQDMDHENMFWYRQDPGLGLRLIYFSYDVKMKEKGDIPEGYSVSREKKERFSLILESASTNQTSMYLCASRFGGLNTEAFFGQGTRLTVV.

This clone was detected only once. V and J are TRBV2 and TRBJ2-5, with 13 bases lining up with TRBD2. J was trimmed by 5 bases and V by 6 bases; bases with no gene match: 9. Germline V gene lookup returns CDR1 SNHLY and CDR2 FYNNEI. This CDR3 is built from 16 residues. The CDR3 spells CASSPQLAGGRETQYF. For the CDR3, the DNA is TGTGCCAGCAGCCCCCAACTAGCGGGGGGGAGGGAGACCCAGTACTTC.

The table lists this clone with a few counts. Here the CDR3 reads CASSLTTGVLETQYF. Here the CDR3 DNA reads TGCGCCAGCAGCCTTACTACAGGGGTCTTGGAGACCCAGTACTTC. The V and J genes are TRBV4-3 and TRBJ2-5; TRBD1 aligns across 7 bases. This CDR3 comprises 15 residues. Germline V gives CDR1 LGHNA, CDR2 YSLEER. Germline trimming cut 4 bases from V and 5 bases from J; bases unmatched to any gene: 10.

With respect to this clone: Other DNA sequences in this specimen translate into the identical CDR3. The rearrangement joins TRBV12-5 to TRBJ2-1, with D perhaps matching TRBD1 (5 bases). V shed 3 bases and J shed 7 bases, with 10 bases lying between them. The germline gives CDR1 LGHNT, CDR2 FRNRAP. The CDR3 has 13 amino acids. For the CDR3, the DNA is TGTGCTAGTGGTTTAGTACAGGCGAATGAGCAGTTCTTC. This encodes CASGLVQANEQFF.

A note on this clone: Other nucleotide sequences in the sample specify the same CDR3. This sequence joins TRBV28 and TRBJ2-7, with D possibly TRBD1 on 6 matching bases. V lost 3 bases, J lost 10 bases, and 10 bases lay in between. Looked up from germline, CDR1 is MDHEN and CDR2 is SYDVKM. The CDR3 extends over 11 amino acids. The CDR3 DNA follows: TGTGCCAGCAGTTTTGAGGGGGAACAGTACGTC. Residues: CASSFEGEQYV.

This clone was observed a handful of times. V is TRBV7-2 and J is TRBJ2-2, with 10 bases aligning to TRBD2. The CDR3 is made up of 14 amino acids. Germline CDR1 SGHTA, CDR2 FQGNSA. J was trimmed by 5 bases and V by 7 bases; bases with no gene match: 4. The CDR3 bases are TGTGCCAGCACCTATAGCGGGAGGACCGGGGAGCTGTTTTTT. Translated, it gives CASTYSGRTGELFF.

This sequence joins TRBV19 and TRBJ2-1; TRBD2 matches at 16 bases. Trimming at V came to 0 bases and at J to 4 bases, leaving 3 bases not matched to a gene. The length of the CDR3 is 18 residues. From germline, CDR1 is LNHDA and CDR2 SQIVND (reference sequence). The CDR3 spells CASSIEGLAGGAYNEQFF. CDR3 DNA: TGTGCCAGTAGTATAGAGGGACTAGCGGGGGGGGCATACAATGAGCAGTTCTTC. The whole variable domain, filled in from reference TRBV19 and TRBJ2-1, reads DGGITQSPKYLFRKEGQNVTLSCEQNLNHDAMYWYRQDPGQGLRLIYYSQIVNDFQKGDIAEGYSVSREKKESFPLTVTSAQKNPTAFYLCASSIEGLAGGAYNEQFFGPGTRLTVL.

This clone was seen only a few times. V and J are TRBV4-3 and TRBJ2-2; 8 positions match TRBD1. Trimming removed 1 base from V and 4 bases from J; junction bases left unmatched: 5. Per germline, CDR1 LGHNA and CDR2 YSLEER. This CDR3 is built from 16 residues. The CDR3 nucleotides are TGCGCCAGCAGCCAAGGGACAGGGCGTACCACCGGGGAGCTGTTTTTT. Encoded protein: CASSQGTGRTTGELFF.

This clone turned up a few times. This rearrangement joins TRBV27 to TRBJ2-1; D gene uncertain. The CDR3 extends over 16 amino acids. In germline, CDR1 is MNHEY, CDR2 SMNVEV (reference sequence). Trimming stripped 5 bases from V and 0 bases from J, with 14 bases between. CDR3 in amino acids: CASSTLPRSSYNEQFF. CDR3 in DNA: TGTGCCAGCAGTACCCTTCCCCGGAGCTCCTACAATGAGCAGTTCTTC.